Below are 7 T cell receptor beta chains sequenced from a single sample in a study of blood T cell repertoires in COVID-19. Repertoires were generated with immunoSEQ multiplex PCR, while TCRdb's copy carries only in-frame clones and drops some. The data show 120,000 to 150,000 clones, around 86% seen once. Material: peripheral blood. These receptors were obtained from a man between 45 and 60 years old who had recovered from COVID-19.

This chain links TRBV7-9 with TRBJ2-7, with 7 positions matching TRBD2. Germline V gene lookup returns CDR1 SEHNR and CDR2 FQNEAQ (reference sequence). The J segment lost 0 bases and the V segment lost 5 bases, leaving 10 bases of the junction unmatched. The CDR3 has 16 amino acids. The CDR3 is CASSGRPGLTSYEQYF. In DNA, the CDR3 is TGTGCCAGCAGCGGCCGCCCGGGACTAACCTCCTACGAGCAGTACTTC.

This clone was seen once. In nucleotides, the CDR3 is TGCGCCAGCAGCTTGGATGGGAGCTCCTACAATGAGCAGTTCTTC. Its translation is CASSLDGSSYNEQFF. The chain employs TRBV5-1 and TRBJ2-1; perhaps TRBD2 as D (5 bases). Trimming removed 0 bases from V and 0 bases from J, with 7 bases in between. The CDR3 runs 15 residues. Germline V gene data show CDR1 as SGHRS and CDR2 as YFSETQ.

Regarding this clone: Compared with germline, one end of the junction differs, possibly owing to a read error. The chain combines TRBV4-3 with TRBJ2-3; tentatively, D is TRBD2 (5 bases). The CDR3 loop spans 14 amino acids. CDR1 is LGHNA and CDR2 is YSLEER in the germline V gene. The CDR3 DNA sequence: TGCGCCAGCAGCGAAGCGTCTAGCAGAGATACGCAGTATTTT. This codes for CASSEASSRDTQYF.

The chain joins TRBV11-2 to TRBJ1-3; TRBD1 is a possible D gene (5 bases). Trimming removed 6 bases from V and 4 bases from J, with 7 bases in between. CDR1 and CDR2 from the germline V gene are SGHAT and FQNNGV. The CDR3 has 12 amino acids. The CDR3 spells CASSYRGNTIYF. The CDR3 DNA is TGTGCCAGCAGTTACAGGGGAAACACCATATATTTT.

The chain employs TRBV7-3 and TRBJ2-1; 10 bases align to TRBD2. Germline V gene data show CDR1 as SGHTA and CDR2 as FQGTGA. This CDR3 contains 16 residues. The ends lost 5 bases at V and 4 bases at J; junction bases unmatched: 8. The DNA of the CDR3 is TGTGCCAGCAGCCCTAATCTAGCGGGGGTTTACAATGAGCAGTTCTTC. It encodes CASSPNLAGVYNEQFF.

V usage is TRBV3-1 (or the pseudogene TRBV3-2) and J usage is TRBJ2-2; 7 bases are a match to TRBD2. Losses at the gene ends were 1 base for V and 8 bases for J; bases not matched to a gene: 4. The CDR3 runs 14 residues. From germline, CDR1 is LGHDT and CDR2 YNNKEL (reference sequence). Here the CDR3 reads CASSQGRREGELFF. CDR3 in DNA: TGTGCCAGCAGCCAAGGGCGGCGGGAGGGGGAGCTGTTTTTT.

The count of this clone is one. This chain links TRBV5-1 with TRBJ1-1; D uncertain. V lost 4 bases and J lost 1, with 8 bases in between. The CDR3 spans 13 residues. Germline-derived CDR1 and CDR2 are SGHRS and YFSETQ. DNA of the CDR3: TGCGCCAGCAGCGAGACACAGAACACTGAAGCTTTCTTT. Amino acid sequence: CASSETQNTEAFF.